Following are 17 T cell receptor beta chains from one sample sequenced in a study of cytomegalovirus exposure and HLA in healthy donors (dated by TCRdb to about 2017). The library was built by means of the immunoSEQ multiplex PCR assay. The multiplex PCR relied on a mix of 60 forward primers for TCR Vbeta segments and 13 reverse primers for TCR Jbeta segments. This is the immuneACCESS table as TCRdb keeps it, with only in-frame sequences that have V and J called. A part of the clones is gone; compared with another copy, unresolved V genes explain less than half, and the rest is unexplained. In all, the sample holds 95,000 to 150,000 clones, and roughly 80% of those were seen once. The biggest ten clones account for 2% to 2.5% of the sample. The sequenced material came from PBMCs. These receptors all stem from a man aged 25 to 40 in good health and CMV-seronegative.

In nucleotides, the CDR3 is TGTGCCACCCGACCCAGGGAATGGGGCACAGATACGCAGTATTTT. Its translation: CATRPREWGTDTQYF. The chain links TRBV19 to TRBJ2-3, with D maybe TRBD1 (5 bases). Germline-derived CDR1 and CDR2 are LNHDA and SQIVND (reference sequence). The CDR3 covers 15 residues. The V end was cut by 10 bases, the J end by 1 base, with 18 bases between.

V and J are TRBV7-2 and TRBJ2-2; 8 nucleotides agree with TRBD1. The germline V gene has CDR1 SGHTA and CDR2 FQGNSA. J lost 2 bases, V lost 4 bases, and 3 bases had no gene match. The CDR3 extends over 15 amino acids. CDR3 residues: CASSSGGANTGELFF. The CDR3 coding sequence is TGTGCCAGCAGCTCAGGGGGCGCCAACACCGGGGAGCTGTTTTTT.

The V call is TRBV5-6, the J call TRBJ1-6, with TRBD1 as a possible D gene (6 bases). V lost 0 bases and J 7 bases, leaving 14 bases between the germline ends. This CDR3 is 16 amino acids long. In germline, CDR1 is SGHDT, CDR2 YYEEEE. Here the CDR3 DNA reads TGTGCCAGCAGCTTGGCGCCAGGGGTCGACAATTCACCCCTCCACTTT. Translating it yields CASSLAPGVDNSPLHF. The full variable domain, its missing parts supplied by reference TRBV5-6 and TRBJ1-6, is DAGVTQSPTHLIKTRGQQVTLRCSPKSGHDTVSWYQQALGQGPQFIFQYYEEEERQRGNFPDRFSGHQFPNYSSELNVNALLLGDSALYLCASSLAPGVDNSPLHFGNGTRLTVT.

V usage is TRBV6-6 and J usage is TRBJ1-3, with D perhaps TRBD1 (6 bases). V lost 5 bases and J 4 bases, leaving 15 bases between the germline ends. The CDR3 is 15 residues long. Germline V gene data show CDR1 as MNHNY and CDR2 as SVGAGI (reference sequence). The CDR3 DNA is TGTGCCAGCAGTAACCAGGGGATCGGGGGAAACACCATATATTTT. This gives the protein CASSNQGIGGNTIYF.

The V gene is TRBV28, the J gene TRBJ1-2; D possibly corresponds to TRBD1 (5 bases). The CDR3 runs to 14 residues. The V end lost 6 bases, the J end lost 3 bases, and 14 bases lay between the germline ends. Germline V gene lookup returns CDR1 MDHEN and CDR2 SYDVKM. CDR3 coding DNA: TGTGCCAGCAGGGATTCTCAGGGTTACTATGGCTACACCTTC. This codes for CASRDSQGYYGYTF.

The V call is TRBV5-5, the J call TRBJ1-5; 8 bases are a match to TRBD1. J lost 6 bases, V lost 1 base, and 9 bases had no gene match. CDR3 length equals 16 residues. CDR1 and CDR2 (germline): SGHKS, YYEKEE (reference sequence). In DNA, the CDR3 is TGTGCCAGCAGCTTGTTCCCTACAGGGGGAGGTCAGCCCCAGCATTTT. Translation: CASSLFPTGGGQPQHF.

The chain is built from TRBV19 and TRBJ1-5, with 12 bases lining up with TRBD1. V lost 8 bases to trimming and J lost 4 bases; unmatched junction nucleotides: 12. This CDR3 spans 17 amino acids. Per germline, CDR1 LNHDA and CDR2 SQIVND (reference sequence). The CDR3 reads CASHPGTGGIKNQPQHF. The CDR3 region has the DNA TGTGCCAGTCACCCCGGGACAGGGGGCATAAAAAATCAGCCCCAGCATTTT.

The chain has TRBV30 and TRBJ1-1; D is possibly TRBD1 (5 bases). Germline V gives CDR1 GTSNPN, CDR2 SVGIG (reference sequence). Deletions cut 4 bases from V and 7 bases from J, with 16 bases between. The CDR3 spans 13 residues. The CDR3 bases are TGTGCCTGGAAGATCGGGACTCTGCTTGAAGCTTTCTTT. This gives the protein CAWKIGTLLEAFF.

The chain joins TRBV7-6 to TRBJ1-5; D gene uncertain. Germline V CDR1 and CDR2: SGHVS, FNYEAQ. Trimming cost V 5 bases and J 6 bases, with 11 bases left between them. The CDR3 covers 13 residues. CDR3 nucleotides: TGTGCCAGCAGCCGGAGGGTGGGTCAGCCCCAGCATTTT. Protein sequence: CASSRRVGQPQHF.

This chain uses TRBV5-1 with TRBJ1-2; D perhaps matches TRBD1 (5 bases). Trimming shortened V by 4 bases and J by 5 bases, and 15 bases separated the two germline ends. Germline CDR1 reads SGHRS; CDR2 reads YFSETQ. The CDR3 runs 14 residues. CDR3 amino acids: CASSLNRIQYGYTF. CDR3 nucleotides: TGCGCCAGCAGCCTGAACAGGATTCAGTATGGCTACACCTTC.

The rearrangement uses TRBV5-1 and TRBJ1-1; 9 nucleotides match TRBD1. V trimming: 2 bases; J trimming: 11 bases; junction bases outside the gene matches: 19. The CDR3 runs to 17 residues. The germline CDR1 and CDR2 sequences are SGHRS and YFSETQ. The chain's CDR3 is CASSLNIQGAPQGGAFF. Written as DNA, the CDR3 is TGCGCCAGCAGCTTAAACATACAGGGGGCCCCCCAAGGGGGGGCTTTCTTT.

The V and J genes are TRBV9 and TRBJ2-5; 8 positions agree with TRBD1. This CDR3 comprises 14 residues. Germline loops: CDR1 SGDLS, CDR2 YYNGEE. V trimming: 3 bases; J trimming: 1 base; junction bases outside the gene matches: 2. The CDR3 reads CASSGGQGQETQYF. CDR3 in DNA: TGTGCCAGCAGCGGCGGACAGGGCCAAGAGACCCAGTACTTC.

V and J are TRBV18 and TRBJ2-3; 12 nucleotides align to TRBD2. Germline-derived CDR1 and CDR2 are KGHSH and LQKENI. V trimming: 4 bases; J trimming: 5 bases; junction bases outside the gene matches: 7. This CDR3 is 16 amino acids long. This chain's CDR3 is CASSLLLAGGGDTQYF. The DNA of the CDR3 is TGTGCCAGCTCACTACTACTAGCGGGAGGTGGAGATACGCAGTATTTT. Based on the CDR3 plus reference TRBV18 and TRBJ2-3, the full variable domain is NAGVMQNPRHLVRRRGQEARLRCSPMKGHSHVYWYRQLPEEGLKFMVYLQKENIIDESGMPKERFSAEFPKEGPSILRIQQVVRGDSAAYFCASSLLLAGGGDTQYFGPGTRLTVL.

The chain recombines TRBV7-9 with TRBJ2-1, with D possibly TRBD2 on 5 matching bases. Germline lookup yields CDR1 SEHNR and CDR2 FQNEAQ (reference sequence). CDR3 size: 13 residues. Between the trimmed V and J ends, which lost 1 base and 8 bases, there was a span of 9 bases. The CDR3, as DNA: TGTGCCAGCAGCTTAGAAGCGGAGGATGAGCAGTTCTTC. This codes for CASSLEAEDEQFF.

This clone was observed a few times. The rearrangement uses TRBV10-2 and TRBJ2-7, with D perhaps TRBD1 (6 bases). Germline V lookup: CDR1 WSHSY, CDR2 SAAADI. The CDR3 is 14 residues long. V lost 0 bases, J lost 3 bases, and 9 bases lay in between. CDR3 region: CASSESIGGYEQYF. CDR3 DNA: TGCGCCAGCAGTGAGTCGATAGGGGGCTACGAGCAGTACTTC.

The chain has TRBV10-3 and TRBJ1-1; D ambiguous. CDR3 length equals 14 residues. Germline V gives CDR1 ENHRY, CDR2 SYGVKD. The germline V and J ends were trimmed by 6 bases and 1 base, with 12 bases remaining between them. This CDR3 reads CAISPSGQNTEAFF. The CDR3 nucleotides read TGTGCCATCAGCCCGAGCGGCCAGAACACTGAAGCTTTCTTT.

The rearrangement links TRBV9 to TRBJ2-5; 10 positions agree with TRBD2. V trimming: 0 bases; J trimming: 5 bases; junction bases outside the gene matches: 10. The CDR3 sequence is 17 residues long. Germline values: CDR1 SGDLS, CDR2 YYNGEE. The CDR3 sequence is CASSVGRSGGARETQYF. In nucleotides, the CDR3 is TGTGCCAGCAGCGTAGGAAGGAGCGGGGGGGCTCGGGAGACCCAGTACTTC.